This TCR beta chain was sequenced for a study of blood T cells in healthy people across ages. Study results and limitations: Relative to aged donors, long-lived donors carried more naive CD4+ cells and displayed higher diversity.

Primers used in a second PCR of about 6 to 12 cycles were a sample-barcoded 5' primer and a J-beta primer mix. TCRdb called the 5' RACE reads again in MiXCR, with one record for every CDR3 protein. Among about 1.4 million distinct CDR3 sequences listed, around 59% were seen once. Aged roughly 6 to 95, donors were systemically healthy Caucasians from Russia. This CDR3 has 12 amino acids. V was pared by 4 bases and J by 10 bases, with 13 bases between. Germline V gene data show CDR1 as SNHLY and CDR2 as FYNNEI. Remarks on this clonotype: Antigen specificity is unknown.

The sequenced sample consisted of blood. The V gene is TRBV2, the J gene TRBJ1-1; weak D call: TRBD1 (5 bases). The TCR was taken from a man younger than 30 in good health. The CDR3 loop is CASSVAGVGAFF. The DNA for the CDR3 is TGTGCCAGCAGTGTGGCGGGGGTCGGAGCTTTCTTT.